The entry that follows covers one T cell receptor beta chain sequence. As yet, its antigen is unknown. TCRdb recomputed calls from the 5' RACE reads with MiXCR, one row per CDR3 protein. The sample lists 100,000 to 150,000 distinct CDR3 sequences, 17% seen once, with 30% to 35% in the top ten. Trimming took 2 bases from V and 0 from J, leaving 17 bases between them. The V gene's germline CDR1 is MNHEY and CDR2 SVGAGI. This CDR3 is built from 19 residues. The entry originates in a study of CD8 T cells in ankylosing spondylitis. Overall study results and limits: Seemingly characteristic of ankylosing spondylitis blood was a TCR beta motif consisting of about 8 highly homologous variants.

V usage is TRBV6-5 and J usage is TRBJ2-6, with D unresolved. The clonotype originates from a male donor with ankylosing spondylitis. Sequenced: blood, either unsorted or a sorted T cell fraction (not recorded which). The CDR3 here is CASSYPSLDGFSGANVLTF. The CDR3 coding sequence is TGTGCCAGCAGTTACCCCTCCTTGGACGGATTCTCTGGGGCCAACGTCCTGACTTTC.